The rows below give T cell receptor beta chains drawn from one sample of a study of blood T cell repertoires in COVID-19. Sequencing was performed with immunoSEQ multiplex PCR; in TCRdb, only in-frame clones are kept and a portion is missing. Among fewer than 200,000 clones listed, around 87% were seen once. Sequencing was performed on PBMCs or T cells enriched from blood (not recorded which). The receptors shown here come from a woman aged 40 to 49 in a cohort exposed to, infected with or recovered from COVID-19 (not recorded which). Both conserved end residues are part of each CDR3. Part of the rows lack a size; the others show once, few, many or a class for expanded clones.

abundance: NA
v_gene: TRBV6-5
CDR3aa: CASSRGRAGEQFF

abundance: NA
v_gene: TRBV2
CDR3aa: CASMPSGLPYNEQFF

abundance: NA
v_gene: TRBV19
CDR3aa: CASRQGRPYGYTF

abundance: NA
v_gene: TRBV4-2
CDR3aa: CASSQTLGGWETQYF

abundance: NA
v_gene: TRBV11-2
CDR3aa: CASSLEAQGNYEQYF

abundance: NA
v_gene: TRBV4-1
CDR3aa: CASSQPGLGFGLFF

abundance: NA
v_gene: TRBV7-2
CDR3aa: CASSRGPGNQPQHF

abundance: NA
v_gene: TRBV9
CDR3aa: CASSVGSGSYEQYF

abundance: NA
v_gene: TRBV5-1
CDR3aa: CASSEWTGQLDSPLHF

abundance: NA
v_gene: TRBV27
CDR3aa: CASRGTGWSTPYGYTF

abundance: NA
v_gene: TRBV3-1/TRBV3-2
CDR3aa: CASSDGTGRTQPQHF

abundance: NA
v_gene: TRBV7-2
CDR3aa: CASSSPNRGQRAFF

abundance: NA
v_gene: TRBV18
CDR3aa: CASSPTGTGVQPQHF

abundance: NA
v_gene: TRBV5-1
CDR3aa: CASSLSTGFTEAFF

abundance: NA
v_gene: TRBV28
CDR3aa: CASSFPDRVRGTPTF

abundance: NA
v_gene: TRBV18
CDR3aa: CASSSGQRNGEQYF

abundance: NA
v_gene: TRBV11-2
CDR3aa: CASRTAGTGDTEAFF

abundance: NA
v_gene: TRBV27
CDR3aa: CASSFVREETQYF

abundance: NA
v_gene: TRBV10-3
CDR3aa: CAISFGKDEKLFF

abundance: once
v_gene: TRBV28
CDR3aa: CASSAAPPGELFF

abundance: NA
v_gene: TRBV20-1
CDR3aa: CSVCPNTEAFF

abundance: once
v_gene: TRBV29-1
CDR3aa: CSVRQSVTEAFF

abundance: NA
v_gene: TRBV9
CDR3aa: CASSAGTSGTNTGELFF

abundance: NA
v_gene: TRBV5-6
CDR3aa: CASSVIGQAVDGYTF

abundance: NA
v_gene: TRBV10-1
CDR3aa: CASSNPGQGTDTQYF

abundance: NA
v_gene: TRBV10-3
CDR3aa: CAISVSRDREETQYF

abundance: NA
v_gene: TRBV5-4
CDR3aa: CASSPTQGKSYGYTF

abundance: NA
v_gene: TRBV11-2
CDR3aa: CASWDSNTGELFF

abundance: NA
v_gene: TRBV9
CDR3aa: CASSVVLAGGGEQFF

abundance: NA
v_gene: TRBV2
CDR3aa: CASSEGSFYGYTF

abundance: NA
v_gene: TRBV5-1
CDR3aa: CASSLGLAGGYNEQFF

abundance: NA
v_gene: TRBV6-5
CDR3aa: CASSYGQAGYGYTF

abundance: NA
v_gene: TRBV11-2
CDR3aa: CASSWTSGGGTDTQYF

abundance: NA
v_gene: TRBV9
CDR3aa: CASSVATNNYGYTF

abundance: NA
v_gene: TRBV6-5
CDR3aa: CASKRELMNTEAFF

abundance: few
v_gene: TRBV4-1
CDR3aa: CASSQDSGNTEAFF

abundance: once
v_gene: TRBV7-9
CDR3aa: CASSLEVPGNYGYTF

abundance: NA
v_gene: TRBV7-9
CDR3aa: CASSTPTSGEQYF

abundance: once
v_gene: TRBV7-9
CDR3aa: CASSSGTTERRTGELFF

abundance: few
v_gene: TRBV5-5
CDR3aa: CASSKQGHEQYF

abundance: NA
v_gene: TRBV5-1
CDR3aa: CASSLGGGGLTEAFF

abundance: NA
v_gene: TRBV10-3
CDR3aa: CAISVNNSPLHF

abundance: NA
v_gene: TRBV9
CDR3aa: CASSSTTGSVQFF

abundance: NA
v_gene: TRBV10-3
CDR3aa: CASHSDLQKETQYF

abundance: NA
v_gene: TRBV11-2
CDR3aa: CASRRDRYYEQYF

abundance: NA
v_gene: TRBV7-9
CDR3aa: CASSWDITEAFF

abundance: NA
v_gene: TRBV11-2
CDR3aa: CASSLEYGQYYGYTF

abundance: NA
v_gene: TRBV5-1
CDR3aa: CASSLVGGQPQHF